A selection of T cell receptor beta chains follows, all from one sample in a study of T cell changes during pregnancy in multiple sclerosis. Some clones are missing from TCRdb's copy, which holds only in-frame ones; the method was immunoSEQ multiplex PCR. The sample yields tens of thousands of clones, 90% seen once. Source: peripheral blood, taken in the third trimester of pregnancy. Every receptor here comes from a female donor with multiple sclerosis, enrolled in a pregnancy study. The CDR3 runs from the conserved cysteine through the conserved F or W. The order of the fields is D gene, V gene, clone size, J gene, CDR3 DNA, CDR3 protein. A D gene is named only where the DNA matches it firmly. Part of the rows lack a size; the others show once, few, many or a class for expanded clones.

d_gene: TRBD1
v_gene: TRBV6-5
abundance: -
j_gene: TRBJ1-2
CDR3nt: TGTGCCAGCAGTTACTCGAGACAGGGTCATGGCTACACCTTC
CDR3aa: CASSYSRQGHGYTF

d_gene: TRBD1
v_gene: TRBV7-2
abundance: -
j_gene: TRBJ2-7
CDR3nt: TGTGCCAGCAGCAACTCCGGGACAGGGGCGTACGAGCAGTACTTC
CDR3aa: CASSNSGTGAYEQYF

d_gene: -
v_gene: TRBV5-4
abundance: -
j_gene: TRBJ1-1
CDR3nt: TGTGCCAGCAGCCCCCGGGAATCCGGTGGCACTGAAGCTTTCTTT
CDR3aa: CASSPRESGGTEAFF

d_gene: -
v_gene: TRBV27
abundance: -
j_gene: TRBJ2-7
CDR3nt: TGTGCCAGCAGTTTAGGACTGTCCCTATCCTACGAGCAGTACTTC
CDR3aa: CASSLGLSLSYEQYF

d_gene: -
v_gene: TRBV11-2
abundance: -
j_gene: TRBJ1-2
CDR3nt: TGTGCCAGCAGCCACAGGAACCTCTATGGCTACACCTTC
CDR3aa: CASSHRNLYGYTF

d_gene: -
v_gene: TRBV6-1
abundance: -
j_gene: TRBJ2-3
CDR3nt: TGTGCCAGCAGTGAGATACAGGGAAGCACAGATACGCAGTATTTT
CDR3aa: CASSEIQGSTDTQYF

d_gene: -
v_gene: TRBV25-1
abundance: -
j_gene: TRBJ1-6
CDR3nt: TGTGCCAGCAGTGATTCCCAGGGAAACCATTCACCCCTCCACTTT
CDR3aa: CASSDSQGNHSPLHF

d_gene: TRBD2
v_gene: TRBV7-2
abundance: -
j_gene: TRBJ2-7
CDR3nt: TGTGCCAGCAGCTTATACGGGGGGACCCCCTACGAGCAGTACTTC
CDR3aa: CASSLYGGTPYEQYF

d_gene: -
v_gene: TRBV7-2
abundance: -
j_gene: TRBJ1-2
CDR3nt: TGTGCCAGCAGCTTCACGCTATATGGCTACACCTTC
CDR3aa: CASSFTLYGYTF

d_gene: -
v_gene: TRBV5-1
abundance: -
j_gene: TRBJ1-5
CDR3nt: TGCGCCAGCAGCTTGGAGGGGGTCAAGAGCAATCAGCCCCAGCATTTT
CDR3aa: CASSLEGVKSNQPQHF

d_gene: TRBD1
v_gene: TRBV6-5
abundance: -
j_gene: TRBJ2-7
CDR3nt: TGTGCCAGCAGGGACAGGGCCTACGAGCAGTACTTC
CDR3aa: CASRDRAYEQYF

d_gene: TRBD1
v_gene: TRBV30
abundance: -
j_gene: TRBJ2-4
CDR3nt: TGTGCCTGGAGGGGCGACAGGGCACTAGCCAAAAACATTCAGTACTTC
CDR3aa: CAWRGDRALAKNIQYF

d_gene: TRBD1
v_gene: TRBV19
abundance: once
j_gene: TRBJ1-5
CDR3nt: TGTGCCAGTACCAGACAGGGGGCGAATCAGCCCCAGCATTTT
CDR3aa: CASTRQGANQPQHF

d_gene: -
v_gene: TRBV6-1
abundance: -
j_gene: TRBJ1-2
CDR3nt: TGTGCCAGCAGCATTGACAGCGACCTTTTCTATGGCTACACCTTC
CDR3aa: CASSIDSDLFYGYTF

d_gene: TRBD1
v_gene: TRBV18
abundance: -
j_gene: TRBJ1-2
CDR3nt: TGTGCCAGCTCACCACGGGATCAAACAGGGGGCTATGGCTACACCTTC
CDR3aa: CASSPRDQTGGYGYTF

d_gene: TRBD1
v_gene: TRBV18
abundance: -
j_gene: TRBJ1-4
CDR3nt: TGTGCCAGCTCACCCGAAGGGGACAGGGGATATGCAACTAATGAAAAACTGTTTTTT
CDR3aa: CASSPEGDRGYATNEKLFF

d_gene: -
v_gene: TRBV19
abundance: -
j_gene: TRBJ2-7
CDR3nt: TGTGCCAGTAGTATTAAGTATGTGACAGGAGCCTACGAGCAGTACTTC
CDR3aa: CASSIKYVTGAYEQYF

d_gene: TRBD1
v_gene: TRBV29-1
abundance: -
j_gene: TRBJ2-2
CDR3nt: TGCAGCGTCCGCGGCACAGGGGTCAGCACCGGGGAGCTGTTTTTT
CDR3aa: CSVRGTGVSTGELFF

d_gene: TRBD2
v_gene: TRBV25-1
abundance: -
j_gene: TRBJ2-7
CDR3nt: TGTGCCAGCAGTGATGGGCTAGCGGAATCCTACGAGCAGTACTTC
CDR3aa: CASSDGLAESYEQYF

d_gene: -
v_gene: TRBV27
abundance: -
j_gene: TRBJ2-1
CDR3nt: TGTGCCAGCAGTTTCAGGTTGGGAGGAAGCTCCTACAATGAGCAGTTCTTC
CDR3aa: CASSFRLGGSSYNEQFF

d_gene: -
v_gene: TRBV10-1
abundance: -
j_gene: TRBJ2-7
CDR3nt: TGCGCCAGCAGTCCCGGCTTTAGCCTAGACCACGAGCAGTACTTC
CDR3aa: CASSPGFSLDHEQYF

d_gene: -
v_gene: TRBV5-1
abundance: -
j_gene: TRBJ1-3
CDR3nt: TGCGCCAGCAGCGCGAACTCTGGAAACACCATATATTTT
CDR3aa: CASSANSGNTIYF

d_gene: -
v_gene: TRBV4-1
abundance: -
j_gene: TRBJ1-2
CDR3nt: TGCGCCAGCAGCCAAGAGGGGAGGGGCAACTATGGCTACACCTTC
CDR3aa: CASSQEGRGNYGYTF

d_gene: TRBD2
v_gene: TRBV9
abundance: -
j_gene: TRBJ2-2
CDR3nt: TGTGCCAGCAGCGTAGATGGTCTAGCGGTTAACACCGGGGAGCTGTTTTTT
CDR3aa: CASSVDGLAVNTGELFF

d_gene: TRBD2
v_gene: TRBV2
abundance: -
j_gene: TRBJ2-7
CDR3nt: TGTGCCAGCAGTGGGCTAGCGGGAGTTGAGCAGTACTTC
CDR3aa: CASSGLAGVEQYF

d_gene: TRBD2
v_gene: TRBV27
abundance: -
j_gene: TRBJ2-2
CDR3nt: TGTGCCAGCAGTTCTAGCGGGAGTAGGATGACGGCGAACACCGGGGAGCTGTTTTTT
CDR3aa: CASSSSGSRMTANTGELFF

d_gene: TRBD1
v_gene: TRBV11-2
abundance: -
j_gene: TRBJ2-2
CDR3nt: TGTGCCAGCAGCCTCCGGACGACAGGGGGCGACGGGGAGCTGTTTTTT
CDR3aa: CASSLRTTGGDGELFF

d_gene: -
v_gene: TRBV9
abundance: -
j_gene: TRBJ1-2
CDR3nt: TGTGCCAGCAGCGTAGACGGGGGCTACACCTTC
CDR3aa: CASSVDGGYTF

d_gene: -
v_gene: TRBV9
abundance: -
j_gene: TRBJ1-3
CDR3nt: TGTGCCAGCAGCCCCGGTGTCACCATATATTTT
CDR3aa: CASSPGVTIYF

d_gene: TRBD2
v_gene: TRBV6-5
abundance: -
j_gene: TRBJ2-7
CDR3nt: TGTGCCAGCAGCCGCGAGGGACTAGCGGACTACGAGCAGTACTTC
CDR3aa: CASSREGLADYEQYF

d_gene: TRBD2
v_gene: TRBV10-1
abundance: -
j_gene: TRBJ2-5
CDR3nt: TGCGCCAGCACCGCGAAACGGGGGGGGAAGAAAGAGACCCAGTACTTC
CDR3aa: CASTAKRGGKKETQYF

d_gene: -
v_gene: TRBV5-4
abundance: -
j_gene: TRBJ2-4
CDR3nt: TGTGCCAGCAGCTTGGAGCTAGCTTTGGTAGACATTCAGTACTTC
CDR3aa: CASSLELALVDIQYF

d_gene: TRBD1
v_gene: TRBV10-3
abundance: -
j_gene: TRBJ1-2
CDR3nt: TGTGCCATCAGTGAGGGACAGGGGGCCGCTGGCTATGGCTACACCTTC
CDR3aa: CAISEGQGAAGYGYTF

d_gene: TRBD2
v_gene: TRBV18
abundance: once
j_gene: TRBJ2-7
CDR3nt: TGTGCCAGCTCCTTCGGGACTAGCTACGAGCAGTACTTC
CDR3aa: CASSFGTSYEQYF

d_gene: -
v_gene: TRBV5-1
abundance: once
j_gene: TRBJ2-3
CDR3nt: TGCGCCAGCAGCCGGCTTGGCGGGGTCGGGGATACGCAGTATTTT
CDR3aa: CASSRLGGVGDTQYF

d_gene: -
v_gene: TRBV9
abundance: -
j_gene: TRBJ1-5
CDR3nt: TGTGCCAGCAGCGTAGGAGGGGGATATAGCAATCAGCCCCAGCATTTT
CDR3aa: CASSVGGGYSNQPQHF

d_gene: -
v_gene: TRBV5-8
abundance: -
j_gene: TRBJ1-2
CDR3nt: TGTGCCAGCAGCTTGGTAGTCTCTTATGGCTACACCTTC
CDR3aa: CASSLVVSYGYTF

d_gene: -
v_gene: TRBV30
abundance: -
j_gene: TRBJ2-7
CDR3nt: TGTGCCTGGAGTGTCGCAGGCGACGAGCAGTACTTC
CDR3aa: CAWSVAGDEQYF

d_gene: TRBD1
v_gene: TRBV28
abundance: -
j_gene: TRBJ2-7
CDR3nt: TGTGCCAGCGGTCGATCGACAGGGTGGTACGAGCAGTACTTC
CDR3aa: CASGRSTGWYEQYF

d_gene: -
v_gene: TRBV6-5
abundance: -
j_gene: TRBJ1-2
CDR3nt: TGTGCCAGCAGTTCAGGGGTCGGCTACACCTTC
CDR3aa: CASSSGVGYTF

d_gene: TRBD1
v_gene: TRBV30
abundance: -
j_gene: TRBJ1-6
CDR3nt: TGTGCCTGGAGACAGGGGAATTCACCCCTCCACTTT
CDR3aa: CAWRQGNSPLHF

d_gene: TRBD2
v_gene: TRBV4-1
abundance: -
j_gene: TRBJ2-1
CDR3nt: TGCGCCAGCAGCCAAGAACTAGCGGGGGGGCTCAGGATGGAGCAGTTCTTC
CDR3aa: CASSQELAGGLRMEQFF

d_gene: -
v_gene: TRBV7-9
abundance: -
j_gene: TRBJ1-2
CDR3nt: TGTGCCAGCAGCTTAGCCGGTCGGGGAGATGGCTACACCTTC
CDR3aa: CASSLAGRGDGYTF

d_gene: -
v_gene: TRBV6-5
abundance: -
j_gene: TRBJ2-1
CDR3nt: TGTGCCAGCAGGGACTCTATTTACAATGAGCAGTTCTTC
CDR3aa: CASRDSIYNEQFF

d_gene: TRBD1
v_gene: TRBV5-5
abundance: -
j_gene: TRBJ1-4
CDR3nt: TGTGCCAGCGGCGCGGGACAGGCTAATGAAAAACTGTTTTTT
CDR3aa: CASGAGQANEKLFF

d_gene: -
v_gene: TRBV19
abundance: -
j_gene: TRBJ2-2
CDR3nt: TGTGCCAGTAGTCAATTGAGGGGGGGTAACGCCGGGGAGCTGTTTTTT
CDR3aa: CASSQLRGGNAGELFF

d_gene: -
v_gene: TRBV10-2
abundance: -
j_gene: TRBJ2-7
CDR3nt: TGCGCCAGTCTCATAGCGGAATTGGGTTCCTACGAGCAGTACTTC
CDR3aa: CASLIAELGSYEQYF

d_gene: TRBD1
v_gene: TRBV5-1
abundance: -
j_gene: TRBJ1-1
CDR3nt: TGCGCCAGCAGCCTCCAGGGGGACACCAACACTGAAGCTTTCTTT
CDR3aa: CASSLQGDTNTEAFF

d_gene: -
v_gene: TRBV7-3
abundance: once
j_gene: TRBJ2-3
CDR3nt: TGTGCCAGCAGCTTAATGGTAGCGGAGACCACAGATACGCAGTATTTT
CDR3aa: CASSLMVAETTDTQYF

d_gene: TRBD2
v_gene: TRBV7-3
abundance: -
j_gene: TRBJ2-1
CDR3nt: TGTGCCAGCAGCCCGAATGGACTAGACCACTACAATGAGCAGTTCTTC
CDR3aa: CASSPNGLDHYNEQFF

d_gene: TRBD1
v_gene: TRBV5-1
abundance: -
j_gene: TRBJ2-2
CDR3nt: TGCGCCAGCAGTCCAGCAGGGGGAAAGAACACCGGGGAGCTGTTTTTT
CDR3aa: CASSPAGGKNTGELFF

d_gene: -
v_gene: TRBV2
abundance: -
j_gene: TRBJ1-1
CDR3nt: TGTGCCAGCAGAAAACTTCGCGGGGTGAACACTGAAGCTTTCTTT
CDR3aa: CASRKLRGVNTEAFF